This T cell receptor (beta chain) was found in a study of blood T cell repertoires in COVID-19. In Seattle, patients joined the study during active infection and were tracked longitudinally. This CDR3 comprises 13 residues. Germline V gene sequence: CDR1 SGHTS, CDR2 YDEGEE. V was trimmed by 0 bases and J by 3 bases, leaving 6 bases between them. The table came from immunoSEQ multiplex PCR; TCRdb's copy has only in-frame clones and leaves some out. This sample has some 160,000 clones, with around four fifths found just once. This receptor was identified in a woman older than 75 with COVID-19, enrolled during active disease. This rearrangement joins TRBV5-8 to TRBJ1-2; D unresolved. The sequenced sample was peripheral blood. Written as DNA, the CDR3 is TGTGCCAGCAGCTTGGAATTCGACTATGGCTACACCTTC. Translated, it gives CASSLEFDYGYTF.